The source of this TCR beta chain is a study of blood T cell repertoires in COVID-19. The wider study: Sites in the United States, Italy and Spain provided acute and convalescent COVID-19 samples.

The germline V gene has CDR1 MNHNY and CDR2 SVGAGI (reference sequence). The CDR3 is 14 residues long. Trimming left V 7 bases short and J 4 bases short, with 16 bases between. How the authors handled the data: Estimation of nucleated cell counts was performed using reference gene primer amplification. Repertoires were generated with immunoSEQ multiplex PCR, while TCRdb's copy carries only in-frame clones and drops some. V, J and clone size reflect that table, while D and trimming were determined from the DNA. The table shows some 180,000 clones, with 76% occurring only once. The source material was peripheral blood. The TCR comes from a woman between 45 and 60 years old with active or convalescent COVID-19. The genes are TRBV6-6 and TRBJ1-1, with D tentatively TRBD1 (6 bases). The CDR3 is CASTARRGATEAFF. The DNA for the CDR3 is TGTGCCAGCACCGCTCGTCGGGGGGCCACTGAAGCTTTCTTT.